This note documents a single TCR beta chain sequence. The antigen is unknown. With V trimmed by 1 base and J by 4 bases, 7 bases remained unmatched. CDR3 length: 16 amino acids. CDR1 is MGHRA and CDR2 is YSYEKL in the germline V gene. PCR was performed using 60 Vbeta and 13 Jbeta primers. Data came from immunoSEQ multiplex PCR; TCRdb stores just in-frame clones and leaves some out. The sample data list roughly 190,000 clones. This sample is drawn from a study of cytomegalovirus exposure and HLA in healthy donors. Whole-study results and caveats: In the analysis, some V segments, TRBV6-2 and TRBV6-3 included, were excluded as indistinguishable.

The V call is TRBV4-1, the J call TRBJ1-2; TRBD1 aligns across 9 bases. Sample: PBMCs. This TCR was recovered from a woman between 18 and 29 years old in good health and CMV-seropositive. The CDR3 DNA sequence: TGCGCCAGCAGCCAAGCTACAGGGGGCTTTAGCTATGGCTACACCTTC. It is translated as CASSQATGGFSYGYTF.